These 29 T cell receptor beta chains came from one sample sequenced in a study of shared clonotypes between healthy human individuals. The repertoire was sequenced with immunoSEQ multiplex PCR; TCRdb's copy has only in-frame clones and lacks some. The data contain roughly 490,000 clones, 75% to 85% of them seen just once; the ten biggest clones take up about an eighth. Sequencing was carried out using PBMCs. Receptors originate from a woman between 35 and 50 years old in good health. Some clones in this sample may be carry-over from other donors' samples.

The CDR3 coding sequence is TGTGCCACTAAAGCGGGAGGGAAGGAGACCCAGTACTTC. It translates to CATKAGGKETQYF. The chain recombines TRBV10-3 with TRBJ2-5, with TRBD2 matching over 10 bases. Trimming cost V 10 bases and J 5 bases; bases outside gene matches: 7. The CDR3 runs to 13 residues. CDR1 and CDR2 (germline): ENHRY, SYGVKD.

V usage is TRBV5-4 and J usage is TRBJ2-3; maybe TRBD1 (5 bases). Germline CDR1 is SGHNT and CDR2 is YYREEE (reference sequence). V was trimmed by 0 bases and J by 2 bases, leaving 7 bases between them. The CDR3 is made up of 14 amino acids. CDR3 loop: CASSLAGYTDTQYF. The CDR3, as DNA: TGTGCCAGCAGCTTGGCAGGGTACACAGATACGCAGTATTTT.

V and J are TRBV10-3 and TRBJ2-5; the match to TRBD1 covers 8 bases. CDR1 and CDR2 from the germline V gene are ENHRY and SYGVKD. The CDR3 length is 18 residues. V gave up 6 bases and J gave up 1 base; unmatched junction bases: 16. The CDR3 DNA follows: TGTGCCATCAGCGCCAGGGTTTCCCGGGACAGGAGCCAAGAGACCCAGTACTTC. Amino acid sequence: CAISARVSRDRSQETQYF.

The CDR3: CASSPGLAGGHEQFF. The DNA of the CDR3 is TGCGCCAGCAGCCCAGGACTAGCGGGAGGGCATGAGCAGTTCTTC. The chain combines TRBV10-1 with TRBJ2-1; 15 nucleotides agree with TRBD2. V gave up 6 bases and J gave up 8 bases; unmatched junction bases: 5. The germline gives CDR1 WNHNN, CDR2 SYGVQD (reference sequence). The CDR3 covers 15 residues.

J is TRBJ1-5 and V is TRBV15; 7 nucleotides align to TRBD1. This CDR3 has 16 amino acids. Germline V gene data show CDR1 as LNHNV and CDR2 as YYDKDF (reference sequence). V lost 0 bases and J lost 3; bases outside the gene matches: 5. As DNA, the CDR3 is TGTGCCACCAGCAGAGATCTGGACAGGCTCAATCAGCCCCAGCATTTT. Encoded protein: CATSRDLDRLNQPQHF.

The V call is TRBV30, the J call TRBJ1-1, with D tentatively TRBD1 (5 bases). The V gene lost 1 base and the J gene lost 5 bases, with 11 bases spanning the gap. CDR3 size: 13 residues. Per the germline V gene, CDR1 is GTSNPN and CDR2 is SVGIG (reference sequence). The CDR3, as DNA: TGTGCCTGGAGTGGGCAGGGAGGAACTGAAGCTTTCTTT. Its translation is CAWSGQGGTEAFF.

The gene calls are TRBV6-1 and TRBJ2-7, with 8 bases lining up with TRBD1. This CDR3 has 15 residues. The germline CDR1 and CDR2 sequences are MNHNS and SASEGT. Germline trimming cut 0 bases from V and 5 bases from J; bases unmatched to any gene: 6. CDR3 region: CASSEAWQGANEQYF. The CDR3 nucleotides read TGTGCCAGCAGTGAAGCGTGGCAGGGGGCGAACGAGCAGTACTTC.

The V and J genes are TRBV19 and TRBJ2-5; D gene uncertain. The CDR3 consists of 12 residues. Germline CDR1 LNHDA, CDR2 SQIVND (reference sequence). V was cut by 9 bases and J by 5 bases, with 13 bases left in between. The CDR3 nucleotides read TGTGCCAGCAGTCGAGTCGGGGAGACCCAGTACTTC. It specifies CASSRVGETQYF. Full variable domain (outside the CDR3, taken from reference TRBV19 and TRBJ2-5): DGGITQSPKYLFRKEGQNVTLSCEQNLNHDAMYWYRQDPGQGLRLIYYSQIVNDFQKGDIAEGYSVSREKKESFPLTVTSAQKNPTAFYLCASSRVGETQYFGPGTRLLVL.

This clone was detected many times. Other DNA sequences in this sample translate to the same CDR3. The rearrangement joins TRBV5-6 to TRBJ1-2; 8 bases agree with TRBD1. This CDR3 contains 17 residues. Germline V lookup: CDR1 SGHDT, CDR2 YYEEEE. The V segment lost 0 bases and the J segment 2 bases; nucleotides outside the gene matches: 9. The CDR3 reads CASSLVAGGDRNYGYTF. CDR3 DNA: TGTGCCAGCAGCTTGGTGGCAGGGGGCGATAGGAACTATGGCTACACCTTC.

The CDR3 here is CASSAGSYGYTF. The CDR3 DNA is TGTGCCAGCAGCGCAGGGTCCTATGGCTACACCTTC. This chain joins TRBV9 and TRBJ1-2, with D possibly matching TRBD1 (5 bases). CDR1 is SGDLS and CDR2 is YYNGEE in the germline V gene. V lost 3 bases to trimming and J lost 4 bases, with 7 bases between them. The CDR3 contains 12 residues.

The chain recombines TRBV2 with TRBJ2-7; possibly TRBD1 for D (6 bases). Trimming left V 4 bases short and J 3 bases short, with 13 bases between. This CDR3 is 14 amino acids long. Germline values: CDR1 SNHLY, CDR2 FYNNEI. CDR3 nucleotide sequence: TGTGCCAGCAGTGGGTTGTTACAGGGCTACGAGCAGTACTTC. Its protein product is CASSGLLQGYEQYF.

The chain is built from TRBV4-3 and TRBJ2-5; D possibly uses TRBD1 or TRBD2 (7 bases each). CDR3 length: 17 residues. Trimming cost V 5 bases and J 1 base, with 20 bases left between them. CDR1 LGHNA and CDR2 YSLEER come from the germline V gene. This CDR3 is CASSTSRGLAVQETQYF. The CDR3 bases are TGCGCCAGCAGCACCTCGAGGGGGCTAGCGGTCCAAGAGACCCAGTACTTC.

The chain carries TRBV28 and TRBJ1-5, with TRBD1 identical over 9 bases. Germline lookup yields CDR1 MDHEN and CDR2 SYDVKM. The CDR3 contains 14 residues. The V segment lost 2 bases and the J segment 6 bases; nucleotides outside the gene matches: 2. The CDR3 spells CASSLGTGSQPQHF. The CDR3 nucleotides read TGTGCCAGCAGTTTAGGGACAGGGAGTCAGCCCCAGCATTTT.

The chain is built from TRBV28 and TRBJ2-5; no clear D. The germline V gene has CDR1 MDHEN and CDR2 SYDVKM. This CDR3 has 14 amino acids. V dropped 3 bases and J dropped 1 base, with 9 bases sitting between them. The CDR3 sequence is CASSFLTSQETQYF. The CDR3, as DNA: TGTGCCAGCAGTTTCCTAACATCCCAAGAGACCCAGTACTTC.

The CDR3, as DNA: TGTGCCAGCAGCGTGGGACAGAGCTACGAGCAGTACTTC. Its protein is CASSVGQSYEQYF. This chain links TRBV9 with TRBJ2-7; 7 bases fit TRBD1. The CDR3 has 13 residues. Germline V gives CDR1 SGDLS, CDR2 YYNGEE. V was pared by 2 bases and J by 3 bases, with 2 bases of the junction left unmatched. Full variable domain (rest looked up from reference TRBV9 and TRBJ2-7): DSGVTQTPKHLITATGQRVTLRCSPRSGDLSVYWYQQSLDQGLQFLIQYYNGEERAKGNILERFSAQQFPDLHSELNLSSLELGDSALYFCASSVGQSYEQYFGPGTRLTVT.

About this clone: A much larger clone differs by one base, so this may be a read error. Other DNA sequences within the sample encode an identical CDR3. The chain couples TRBV29-1 to TRBJ1-4, with TRBD1 matching 10 bases. This CDR3 comprises 13 residues. Germline CDR1 is SQVTM and CDR2 is ANQGSEA. CDR3 sequence reads: CSVRTGGSEKLFF. The CDR3 DNA reads TGCAGCGTCCGGACAGGGGGGAGTGAAAAACTGTTCTTT.

The chain is built from TRBV5-4 and TRBJ2-2, with TRBD1 matching over 11 bases. The CDR3 length is 17 residues. Unmatched junction bases numbered 5, after V lost 0 bases and J lost 4 bases. Germline V gene sequence: CDR1 SGHNT, CDR2 YYREEE (reference sequence). The CDR3 DNA follows: TGTGCCAGCAGCTTGGCTCTCGGGACAGGGGGCACCGGGGAGCTGTTTTTT. Residues: CASSLALGTGGTGELFF.

This clone was seen many times. V is TRBV28 and J is TRBJ1-6; D remains ambiguous. This CDR3 spans 13 amino acids. Germline V gene data show CDR1 as MDHEN and CDR2 as SYDVKM. The V and J ends lost 5 bases and 9 bases respectively, with 11 bases between them. The CDR3 DNA follows: TGTGCCAGCAGTAGGACCTCCAGTTCACCCCTCCACTTT. Its translation is CASSRTSSSPLHF. The complete variable domain, with remaining parts taken from reference TRBV28 and TRBJ1-6, reads DVKVTQSSRYLVKRTGEKVFLECVQDMDHENMFWYRQDPGLGLRLIYFSYDVKMKEKGDIPEGYSVSREKKERFSLILESASTNQTSMYLCASSRTSSSPLHFGNGTRLTVT.

The rearrangement links TRBV29-1 to TRBJ2-1; unclear D gene. The germline CDR1 and CDR2 sequences are SQVTM and ANQGSEA. Trimming took 7 bases from V and 6 from J, leaving 16 bases between them. CDR3 length: 13 residues. CDR3 DNA: TGCAGCGCCCCAGTTCCGGTGGGCAATGAGCAGTTCTTC. Its translation: CSAPVPVGNEQFF.

This chain connects TRBV4-3 to TRBJ2-2, with TRBD1 as a possible D gene (9 bases). This CDR3 spans 16 amino acids. Germline V gene data show CDR1 as LGHNA and CDR2 as YSLEER. V lost 1 base, J lost 5 bases, and 14 bases lay in between. The CDR3 protein is CASSQVAGQGTGELFF. DNA for the CDR3: TGCGCCAGCAGCCAAGTAGCGGGACAGGGAACCGGGGAGCTGTTTTTT.

This chain joins TRBV5-4 and TRBJ2-7; no firm D call. Germline V gene lookup returns CDR1 SGHNT and CDR2 YYREEE (reference sequence). This CDR3 has 14 residues. Trimming shortened V by 0 bases and J by 2 bases, and 9 bases separated the two germline ends. In nucleotides, the CDR3 is TGTGCCAGCAGCTTGGCCGACGGAACCTACGAGCAGTACTTC. Protein product: CASSLADGTYEQYF.

The gene calls are TRBV2 and TRBJ1-1; D might be TRBD1 (6 bases). Germline CDR1 is SNHLY and CDR2 is FYNNEI. The CDR3 has 15 residues. V was cut by 6 bases and J by 2 bases, with 16 bases left in between. CDR3 coding DNA: TGTGCCAGCAGCCAAATCCAGGGGCCAAACACTGAAGCTTTCTTT. Protein sequence: CASSQIQGPNTEAFF. The full variable domain, completed using reference TRBV2 and TRBJ1-1, is EPEVTQTPSHQVTQMGQEVILRCVPISNHLYFYWYRQILGQKVEFLVSFYNNEISEKSEIFDDQFSVERPDGSNFTLKIRSTKLEDSAMYFCASSQIQGPNTEAFFGQGTRLTVV.

The chain has TRBV6-4 and TRBJ1-6, with D perhaps matching TRBD1 (5 bases). This CDR3 has 16 amino acids. CDR1 MRHNA and CDR2 SNTAGT come from the germline V gene. Trimming stripped 5 bases from V and 5 bases from J, with 16 bases between. The CDR3 bases are TGTGCCAGCAGTTACGGGGGTGGGATCCATAATTCACCCCTCCACTTT. Amino acid sequence: CASSYGGGIHNSPLHF.

The chain links TRBV18 to TRBJ1-2; 7 bases are a match to TRBD1. CDR1 is KGHSH and CDR2 is LQKENI in the germline V gene. This CDR3 has 16 amino acids. Germline trimming cut 3 bases from V and 4 bases from J; bases unmatched to any gene: 11. DNA for the CDR3: TGTGCCAGCTCACCTTCTATCGACAGGGCCGGCTATGGCTACACCTTC. It yields the protein CASSPSIDRAGYGYTF.

As regards this clone: Its ends do not fully match the called genes, so a read error is possible. The genes are TRBV7-7 and TRBJ2-5, with 7 bases aligning to TRBD2. The germline CDR1 and CDR2 sequences are SSHAT and FNYEAQ (reference sequence). CDR3 size: 20 residues. The CDR3 nucleotides read TGTGCTAGCAGCTTACTACCTAGCGGAGACCTCATTTCTGGTGGGGAGACCCAGTACTTC. Translating it yields CASSLLPSGDLISGGETQYF.

This rearrangement joins TRBV18 to TRBJ2-2, with D perhaps matching TRBD2 (5 bases). In germline, CDR1 is KGHSH, CDR2 LQKENI. The germline V and J ends were trimmed by 0 bases and 2 bases, with 10 bases remaining between them. The CDR3 spans 16 residues. The CDR3 DNA reads TGTGCCAGCTCACCACCGAACGGGATTAACACCGGGGAGCTGTTTTTT. Its protein product is CASSPPNGINTGELFF.

The rearrangement uses TRBV27 and TRBJ1-1; maybe TRBD1 (6 bases). V was pared by 7 bases and J by 0 bases, with 12 bases between. In germline, CDR1 is MNHEY, CDR2 SMNVEV (reference sequence). The CDR3 length is 14 residues. CDR3 loop: CASTKGGMNTEAFF. The CDR3 DNA is TGTGCCAGCACGAAGGGGGGGATGAACACTGAAGCTTTCTTT.

The rearrangement uses TRBV19 and TRBJ2-7; 9 positions match TRBD1. V shed 3 bases and J 2 bases; nucleotides not matched to a gene: 5. The germline CDR1 and CDR2 sequences are LNHDA and SQIVND (reference sequence). The CDR3 length is 15 residues. The CDR3 spells CASSMGGQGPYEQYF. The CDR3 DNA reads as TGTGCCAGTAGTATGGGGGGACAGGGCCCCTACGAGCAGTACTTC.

In its sample, this clone was seen once. The chain uses TRBV11-3 and TRBJ2-7; weak D call: TRBD1 (6 bases). CDR1 is SGHNT, CDR2 YENEEA, per germline. CDR3 size: 13 residues. Trimming took 4 bases from V and 5 from J, leaving 12 bases between them. CDR3 nucleotides: TGTGCCAGCAGCTCAGGGGATTGGGACGAGCAGTACTTC. It encodes CASSSGDWDEQYF.